Shown below are 8 T cell receptor beta chains from a single sample sequenced in a study of T cell repertoires in cytomegalovirus infection. One entry per CDR3 protein results from TCRdb running MiXCR on the reads. The profile shows 400,000 to 550,000 distinct CDR3 sequences, approximately 10% of them singletons. The source material was PBMCs. The source of these receptors is a human donor in good health (CMV status not recorded). Some clones in this sample may be carry-over from other donors' samples.

This clonotype was seen many times. The chain couples TRBV7-2 to TRBJ2-5; TRBD1 is a possible D gene (5 bases). Trimming removed 3 bases from V and 5 bases from J, with 7 bases in between. The CDR3 contains 12 residues. Germline lookup yields CDR1 SGHTA and CDR2 FQGNSA. The CDR3 DNA sequence: TGTGCCAGCAGCTTCCAGGGTGAGACCCAGTACTTC. Residues: CASSFQGETQYF. Drawing the rest from reference TRBV7-2 and TRBJ2-5, the complete variable domain is GAGVSQSPSNKVTEKGKDVELRCDPISGHTALYWYRQSLGQGLEFLIYFQGNSAPDKSGLPSDRFSAERTGGSVSTLTIQRTQQEDSAVYLCASSFQGETQYFGPGTRLLVL.

This clonotype was counted ten times or more. V gene TRBV6-5 combines with J gene TRBJ1-3; D perhaps matches TRBD1 (5 bases). V lost 2 bases to trimming and J lost 3 bases, with 17 bases between them. CDR1 MNHEY and CDR2 SVGAGI come from the germline V gene. This CDR3 region has 17 residues. CDR3 in DNA: TGTGCCAGCAGTTACAGATCGGGACCTAGGGATGGAAACACCATATATTTT. It yields the protein CASSYRSGPRDGNTIYF.

On this clonotype: A much more abundant neighbour one base away suggests this may be a read error. The chain has TRBV7-4 and TRBJ2-7, with D tentatively TRBD1 (7 bases). V dropped 5 bases and J dropped 4 bases, with 21 bases sitting between them. Germline V gives CDR1 SGHVT, CDR2 SQSDAQ. There are 16 residues in the CDR3. The CDR3 loop is CASSPGEGAYFYEQYF. The CDR3 bases are TGTGCCAGCAGCCCGGGAGAGGGGGCCTATTTTTACGAGCAGTACTTC.

This clonotype was detected many times. The CDR3 spells CASSSQGRSPLHF. The CDR3 DNA is TGTGCCAGCAGTTCCCAGGGTCGGTCACCCCTCCACTTT. The chain has TRBV12-3 or TRBV12-4 and TRBJ1-6; tentative D call: TRBD1 (5 bases). V lost 4 bases and J lost 10, with 11 bases in between. The CDR3 has 13 amino acids.

This clonotype was seen at least ten times. The J gene is TRBJ1-5, the V gene TRBV18; D may be TRBD1 (6 bases). The V gene's germline CDR1 is KGHSH and CDR2 LQKENI. With 2 bases removed from V and 7 bases from J, the gap between germline ends came to 15 bases. The CDR3 is 15 residues long. The CDR3 coding sequence is TGTGCCAGCTCACCAGATCAGGGGAGGGAGCAGCCCCAGCATTTT. It is translated as CASSPDQGREQPQHF.

V and J are TRBV5-1 and TRBJ2-2, with TRBD1 as a possible D gene (6 bases). CDR3 length: 16 amino acids. Germline assignment: CDR1 SGHRS and CDR2 YFSETQ. V was shortened by 1 base and J by 0 bases, with 10 bases between the two germline ends. Here the CDR3 reads CASSLFGQSNTGELFF. The CDR3, as DNA: TGCGCCAGCAGCTTGTTTGGACAGTCGAACACCGGGGAGCTGTTTTTT.

This clonotype was counted ten times or more. V and J are TRBV7-3 and TRBJ2-7; possibly TRBD1 for D (5 bases). This CDR3 comprises 14 residues. The V end was cut by 5 bases, the J end by 6 bases, with 17 bases between. The germline V gene encodes CDR1 SGHTA and CDR2 FQGTGA. CDR3 residues: CASSPHWGASEQYF. For the CDR3, the DNA is TGTGCCAGCAGCCCACACTGGGGCGCATCCGAGCAGTACTTC.

This clonotype was counted many times. The rearrangement joins TRBV28 to TRBJ2-5; no definite D call. Between the trimmed V and J ends, which lost 3 bases and 1 base, there was a span of 3 bases. The CDR3 runs to 12 residues. Germline loops: CDR1 MDHEN, CDR2 SYDVKM. CDR3 protein: CASSFIQETQYF. DNA for the CDR3: TGTGCCAGCAGTTTCATCCAAGAGACCCAGTACTTC.